Listed below are T cell receptor beta chains from one sample, sequenced in a study of OX40 agonist ivuxolimab in advanced cancers. TCRdb's copy holds only in-frame clones and misses some; the assay was immunoSEQ multiplex PCR. Of over 2,500 clones listed, about 92% are singletons. The specimen was CD4+ or CD8+ T cells sorted from blood, collected in a trial of the OX40 agonist ivuxolimab. Receptors were obtained from an adult with an advanced solid tumor such as melanoma, head and neck, liver or kidney cancer. Both conserved end residues are part of each CDR3. The D gene is left open where the match is weak. Size values are once, few and many counts, or a class for expanded clones, and some rows have none.

D | J | size | V | CDR3 | DNA
NA | TRBJ1-1 | NA | TRBV28 | CASSPPSRDTEAFF | TGTGCCAGCAGTCCCCCTAGTAGAGACACTGAAGCTTTCTTT
TRBD1 | TRBJ1-2 | NA | TRBV28 | CASGDSFNYGYTF | TGTGCCAGCGGGGACAGTTTTAACTATGGCTACACCTTC
NA | TRBJ1-6 | once | TRBV5-6 | CASSFVGQRDYNSPLHF | TGTGCCAGCAGCTTCGTGGGACAACGGGACTATAATTCACCCCTCCACTTT
NA | TRBJ1-5 | NA | TRBV7-2 | CASSLKYSNQPQHF | TGTGCCAGCAGCTTAAAGTATAGCAATCAGCCCCAGCATTTT
NA | TRBJ2-5 | once | TRBV7-9 | CASSLDPGMGETQYF | TGTGCCAGCAGCTTAGACCCGGGGATGGGGGAGACCCAGTACTTC
TRBD1 | TRBJ2-1 | NA | TRBV19 | CASSIQTTGGKQFF | TGTGCCAGTTCCATTCAAACGACAGGGGGAAAGCAGTTCTTC
NA | TRBJ2-7 | NA | TRBV2 | CASRGAAYEQYF | TGTGCCAGCAGGGGAGCCGCCTACGAGCAGTACTTC
NA | TRBJ2-3 | NA | TRBV4-1 | CASSQDRSTWGAVGDTQYF | TGCGCCAGCAGCCAAGATCGCTCTACCTGGGGGGCCGTTGGAGATACGCAGTATTTT
NA | TRBJ1-6 | NA | TRBV18 | CASSPRETRLGSPLHF | TGTGCCAGCTCACCACGGGAGACTAGATTGGGGTCACCCCTCCACTTT
NA | TRBJ1-5 | NA | TRBV4-1 | CASSQALWAGNQPQHF | TGCGCCAGCAGCCAGGCTTTGTGGGCCGGGAATCAGCCCCAGCATTTT
NA | TRBJ1-5 | NA | TRBV18 | CASSPGGGANQPQHF | TGTGCCAGCTCACCAGGCGGGGGAGCCAATCAGCCCCAGCATTTT
NA | TRBJ1-3 | NA | TRBV15 | CATSRDRGDGNTIYF | TGTGCCACCAGCAGAGATCGGGGGGACGGAAACACCATATATTTT
NA | TRBJ1-5 | NA | TRBV10-3 | CAISDFADDQPQHF | TGTGCCATCAGTGATTTCGCAGATGATCAGCCCCAGCATTTT
NA | TRBJ1-4 | once | TRBV7-9 | CASSFWEKLFF | TGTGCCAGCAGCTTTTGGGAAAAACTGTTTTTT
TRBD2 | TRBJ2-1 | NA | TRBV7-9 | CASSLAGTRNEQFF | TGTGCCAGCAGCTTAGCCGGGACTAGGAATGAGCAGTTCTTC
NA | TRBJ2-7 | NA | TRBV4-1 | CASSQEHSDGLGYEQYF | TGCGCCAGCAGCCAAGAGCACTCAGACGGTCTTGGCTACGAGCAGTACTTC
NA | TRBJ2-1 | NA | TRBV11-3 | CASSFGGSSYNEQFF | TGTGCCAGCAGCTTTGGCGGTAGCTCCTACAATGAGCAGTTCTTC
NA | TRBJ1-2 | NA | TRBV2 | CASSERGRGNYGYTF | TGTGCCAGCAGTGAACGGGGCAGGGGTAACTATGGCTACACCTTC
TRBD1 | TRBJ2-2 | NA | TRBV7-2 | CASSQGVSTNTGELFF | TGTGCCAGCAGCCAGGGGGTCTCGACGAACACCGGGGAGCTGTTTTTT
NA | TRBJ2-7 | NA | TRBV18 | CASSPAGAGEQYF | TGTGCCAGCTCACCTGCAGGGGCCGGGGAGCAGTACTTC
NA | TRBJ2-3 | NA | TRBV7-9 | CASSDSGSTDTQYF | TGTGCCAGCAGCGATAGCGGATCTACAGATACGCAGTATTTT
NA | TRBJ1-2 | NA | TRBV29-1 | CSVLGRVNYGYTF | TGCAGCGTCCTCGGACGCGTGAACTATGGCTACACCTTC
TRBD1 | TRBJ1-6 | once | TRBV6-6 | CASSSTSGTVDSPLHF | TGTGCCAGCAGTTCTACTTCCGGGACAGTCGATTCACCCCTCCACTTT
TRBD2 | TRBJ2-7 | NA | TRBV30 | CAWSGGGRSAYEQYF | TGTGCCTGGAGTGGCGGGGGGCGATCCGCCTACGAGCAGTACTTC
TRBD1 | TRBJ1-6 | NA | TRBV6-6 | CASRGQFNNSPLHF | TGTGCCAGCAGGGGACAGTTCAATAATTCACCCCTCCACTTT
NA | TRBJ1-6 | NA | TRBV2 | CASRKSHIMASPLHF | TGTGCCAGCAGAAAGAGCCATATTATGGCGTCACCCCTCCACTTT
TRBD2 | TRBJ2-1 | NA | TRBV29-1 | CSVEKSLANEQFF | TGCAGCGTTGAAAAGTCACTAGCGAATGAGCAGTTCTTC
TRBD2 | TRBJ2-1 | NA | TRBV7-9 | CASSRLAGRYNEQFF | TGTGCCAGCAGTCGACTAGCGGGGAGATACAATGAGCAGTTCTTC
TRBD1 | TRBJ2-7 | NA | TRBV7-2 | CASSSQGKLYEQYF | TGTGCCAGCAGCTCACAGGGGAAACTTTACGAGCAGTACTTC
TRBD2 | TRBJ2-3 | NA | TRBV6-4 | CASSDTSGTDTQYF | TGTGCCAGCAGTGACACTAGCGGCACAGATACGCAGTATTTT
NA | TRBJ1-4 | NA | TRBV4-1 | CASSQGGKLFF | TGCGCCAGCAGCCAAGGGGGAAAACTGTTTTTT
NA | TRBJ1-1 | NA | TRBV7-9 | CASSLQNTEAFF | TGTGCCAGCAGCTTGCAGAACACTGAAGCTTTCTTT
NA | TRBJ2-2 | NA | TRBV7-6 | CASSATRQLLGELFF | TGTGCCAGCAGCGCCACTCGCCAATTATTGGGGGAGCTGTTTTTT
NA | TRBJ2-5 | NA | TRBV6-6 | CASSSGETQYF | TGTGCCAGCAGTTCCGGCGAGACCCAGTACTTC
TRBD2 | TRBJ2-2 | once | TRBV2 | CASSLKLAGLGELFF | TGTGCCAGCTCCCTTAAACTAGCGGGGCTCGGGGAGCTGTTTTTT
NA | TRBJ2-7 | NA | TRBV15 | CATSRGAESSYEQYF | TGTGCCACCAGCAGGGGGGCAGAGAGCTCCTACGAGCAGTACTTC